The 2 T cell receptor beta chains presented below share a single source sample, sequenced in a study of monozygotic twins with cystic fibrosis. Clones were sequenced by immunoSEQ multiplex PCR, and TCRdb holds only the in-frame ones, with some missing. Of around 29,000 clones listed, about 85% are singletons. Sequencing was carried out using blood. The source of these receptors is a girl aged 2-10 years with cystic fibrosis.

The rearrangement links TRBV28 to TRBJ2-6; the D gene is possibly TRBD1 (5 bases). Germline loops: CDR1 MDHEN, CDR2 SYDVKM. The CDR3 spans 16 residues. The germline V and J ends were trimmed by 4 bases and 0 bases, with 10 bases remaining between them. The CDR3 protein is CASSSTGSSGANVLTF. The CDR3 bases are TGTGCCAGCAGTTCCACAGGCAGCTCTGGGGCCAACGTCCTGACTTTC.

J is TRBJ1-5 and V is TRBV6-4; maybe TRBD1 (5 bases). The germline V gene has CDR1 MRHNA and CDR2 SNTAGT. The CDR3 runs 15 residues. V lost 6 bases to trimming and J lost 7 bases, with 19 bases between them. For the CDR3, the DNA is TGTGCCAGCAGCACTTTTCAGGGAATTGGACAGCCCCAGCATTTT. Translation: CASSTFQGIGQPQHF.